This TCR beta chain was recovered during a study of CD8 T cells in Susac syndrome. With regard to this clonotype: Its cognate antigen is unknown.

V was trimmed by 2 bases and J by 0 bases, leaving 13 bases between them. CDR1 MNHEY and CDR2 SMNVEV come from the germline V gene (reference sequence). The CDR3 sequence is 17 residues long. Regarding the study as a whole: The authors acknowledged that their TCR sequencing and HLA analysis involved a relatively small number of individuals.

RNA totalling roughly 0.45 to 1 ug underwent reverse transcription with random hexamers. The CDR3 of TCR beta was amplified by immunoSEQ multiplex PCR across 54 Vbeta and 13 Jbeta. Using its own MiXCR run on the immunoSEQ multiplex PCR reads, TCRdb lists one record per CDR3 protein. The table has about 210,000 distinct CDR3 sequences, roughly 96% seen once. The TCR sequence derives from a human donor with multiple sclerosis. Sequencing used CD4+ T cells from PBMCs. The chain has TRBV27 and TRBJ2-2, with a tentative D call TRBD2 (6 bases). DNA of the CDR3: TGTGCCAGCAGTTTAGCGGGGCGGACACCGAACACCGGGGAGCTGTTTTTT. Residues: CASSLAGRTPNTGELFF.